Only one count was recorded for the clone carrying this T cell receptor beta chain. Trimming at V came to 4 bases and at J to 5 bases, leaving 3 bases not matched to a gene. Germline V gives CDR1 MGHDK, CDR2 SYGVNS. The CDR3 is 15 residues long. The source of the sample is a study of cytomegalovirus exposure and HLA in healthy donors. PCR involved 60 Vbeta and 13 Jbeta primers. Clones were sequenced by immunoSEQ multiplex PCR, and TCRdb holds only the in-frame ones, with some missing. Among approximately 200,000 clones listed, over 65% were seen once. The source is a man between 35 and 55 years old in good health and CMV-seronegative. V gene TRBV25-1 combines with J gene TRBJ1-4; 11 bases are shared with TRBD1. What was sequenced was PBMCs. The CDR3 here is CASSVWDRGNEKLFF. DNA for the CDR3: TGTGCCAGCAGTGTTTGGGACAGGGGGAATGAAAAACTGTTTTTT.